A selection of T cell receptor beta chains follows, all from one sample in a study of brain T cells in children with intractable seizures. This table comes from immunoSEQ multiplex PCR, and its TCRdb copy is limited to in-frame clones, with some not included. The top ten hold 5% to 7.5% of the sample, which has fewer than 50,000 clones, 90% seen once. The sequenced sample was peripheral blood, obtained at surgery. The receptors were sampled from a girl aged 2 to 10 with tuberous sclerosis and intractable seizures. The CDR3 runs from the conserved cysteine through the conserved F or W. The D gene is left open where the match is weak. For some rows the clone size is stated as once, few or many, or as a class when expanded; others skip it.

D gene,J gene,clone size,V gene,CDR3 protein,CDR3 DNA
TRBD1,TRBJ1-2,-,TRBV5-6,CASSLRQGGALYGYTF,TGTGCCAGCAGCTTGCGACAGGGAGGCGCCCTCTATGGCTACACCTTC
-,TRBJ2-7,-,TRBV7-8,CASSRQIGLDEQYF,TGTGCCAGCAGCCGACAGATAGGGCTTGACGAGCAGTACTTC
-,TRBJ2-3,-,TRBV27,CASSPSGGLTDTQYF,TGTGCCAGCAGTCCATCGGGCGGGCTCACAGATACGCAGTATTTT
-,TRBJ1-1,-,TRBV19,CASSIFGGVNTEAFF,TGTGCCAGTAGTATTTTCGGGGGCGTGAACACTGAAGCTTTCTTT
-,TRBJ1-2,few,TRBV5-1,CASSLEIEELYTF,TGCGCCAGCAGCTTGGAAATTGAAGAGCTCTACACCTTC
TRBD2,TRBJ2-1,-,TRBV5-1,CASSGPGGGDEQFF,TGCGCCAGCAGCGGTCCGGGCGGGGGGGATGAGCAGTTCTTC
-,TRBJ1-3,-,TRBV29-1,CSVGLNSGNTIYF,TGCAGCGTTGGCCTGAACTCTGGAAACACCATATATTTT
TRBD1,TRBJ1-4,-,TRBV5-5,CASSPGTGFENEKLFF,TGTGCCAGCAGCCCAGGGACAGGGTTTGAAAATGAAAAACTGTTTTTT
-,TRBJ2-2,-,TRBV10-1,CASQTGMNTGELFF,TGCGCCTCTCAGACCGGGATGAACACCGGGGAGCTGTTTTTT
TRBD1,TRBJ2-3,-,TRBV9,CASSVGQREDTQYF,TGTGCCAGCAGCGTGGGACAGCGAGAAGATACGCAGTATTTT
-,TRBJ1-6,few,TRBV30,CAWSVRDNSPLHF,TGTGCCTGGAGTGTCCGTGATAATTCACCCCTCCACTTT
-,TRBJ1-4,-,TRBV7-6,CASGLAGVGANEKLFF,TGTGCCAGCGGTCTCGCGGGGGTAGGAGCTAATGAAAAACTGTTTTTT
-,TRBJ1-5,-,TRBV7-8,CASSLIEGIPPQHF,TGTGCCAGCAGCTTAATTGAAGGGATCCCGCCCCAGCATTTT
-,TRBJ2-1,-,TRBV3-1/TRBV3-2,CASSQEEGLAGDNEQFF,TGTGCCAGCAGCCAAGAAGAGGGCCTGGCTGGGGACAATGAGCAGTTCTTC
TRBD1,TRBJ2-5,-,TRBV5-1,CASSDRRDSLQETQYF,TGCGCCAGCAGCGACCGAAGGGACAGCTTACAAGAGACCCAGTACTTC
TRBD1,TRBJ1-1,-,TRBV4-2,CASSLSATGVEAFF,TGTGCCAGCAGCCTTAGTGCTACAGGGGTCGAAGCTTTCTTT
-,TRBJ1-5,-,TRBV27,CASSLSGSSNQPQHF,TGTGCCAGCAGTTTATCAGGGTCTAGCAATCAGCCCCAGCATTTT
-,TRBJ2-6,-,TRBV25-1,CASSEFGAYGANVLTF,TGTGCCAGCAGTGAGTTTGGGGCGTATGGGGCCAACGTCCTGACTTTC
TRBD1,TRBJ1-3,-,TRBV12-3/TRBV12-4,CASRGQSGNTIYF,TGTGCCAGCAGGGGACAGTCTGGAAACACCATATATTTT
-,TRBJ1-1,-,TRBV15,CATSYDSLRERTEAFF,TGTGCCACCAGCTACGACAGCCTCAGGGAGAGGACTGAAGCTTTCTTT
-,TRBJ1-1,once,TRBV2,CASRRNTEAFF,TGTGCCAGCCGACGGAACACTGAAGCTTTCTTT
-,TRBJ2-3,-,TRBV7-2,CASSLAAGTTDTQYF,TGTGCCAGCAGCTTAGCCGCAGGGACGACAGATACGCAGTATTTT
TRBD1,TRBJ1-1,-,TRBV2,CASGLEQGILGNTEAFF,TGTGCCAGCGGCTTAGAACAGGGGATTCTAGGGAACACTGAAGCTTTCTTT
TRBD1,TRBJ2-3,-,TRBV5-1,CASSATTGGVTDTQYF,TGCGCCAGCAGCGCAACGACAGGGGGTGTCACAGATACGCAGTATTTT
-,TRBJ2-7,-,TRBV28,CASSLRYEQYF,TGTGCCAGCAGTTTAAGGTACGAGCAGTACTTC
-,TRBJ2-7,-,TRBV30,CAWRGQGSYEQYF,TGTGCCTGGAGGGGGCAGGGTTCCTACGAGCAGTACTTC
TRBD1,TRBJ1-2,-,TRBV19,CASSIQQGAPRGYTF,TGTGCCAGTAGTATACAACAGGGGGCGCCCCGTGGCTACACCTTC
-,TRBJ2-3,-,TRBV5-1,CASRDVVRDTQYF,TGCGCCAGCCGAGATGTGGTCAGGGATACGCAGTATTTT
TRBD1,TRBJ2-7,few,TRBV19,CASSTTRQGSGYEQYF,TGTGCCAGTAGTACAACTCGACAGGGTTCTGGCTACGAGCAGTACTTC
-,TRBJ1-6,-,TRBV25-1,CASSESSGMNSPLHF,TGTGCCAGCAGTGAATCTTCTGGGATGAATTCACCCCTCCACTTT
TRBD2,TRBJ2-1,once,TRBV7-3,CASSLLGLAPPFSSCEQFF,TGTGCCAGCAGCTTATTAGGACTAGCACCTCCTTTCAGCTCTTGTGAGCAGTTCTTC
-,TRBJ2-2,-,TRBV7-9,CASSTMTLSGELFF,TGTGCCAGCAGCACGATGACACTGTCCGGGGAGCTGTTTTTT
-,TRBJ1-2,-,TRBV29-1,CSVAGQYNYGYTF,TGCAGCGTTGCGGGACAATATAACTATGGCTACACCTTC
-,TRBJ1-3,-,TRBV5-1,CASRMGISGNTIYF,TGCGCCAGCAGGATGGGCATCTCTGGAAACACCATATATTTT
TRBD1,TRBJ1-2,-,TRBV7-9,CASSPGQGRSFGYTF,TGTGCCAGCAGCCCTGGACAGGGCCGGTCCTTTGGCTACACCTTC
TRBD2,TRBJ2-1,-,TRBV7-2,CASSLVLSGGVYNEQFF,TGTGCCAGCAGCTTAGTACTGAGCGGGGGCGTCTACAATGAGCAGTTCTTC